This TCR beta chain was captured by sequencing in a study of cytomegalovirus exposure and HLA in healthy donors. General study findings and limits: In a later analysis, V- and J-gene trimming of beta chains associated with a DCLRE1C missense variant, replicated independently.

PCR used 60 Vbeta primers and 13 Jbeta primers. TCRdb's table, derived via immunoSEQ multiplex PCR, lists solely in-frame clones and lacks some. Among over 150,000 clones, roughly four fifths were seen once, and the ten largest hold 0.96%. Worth noting for this clone: What it binds is not known.

Trimming cost V 4 bases and J 2 bases, with 15 bases left between them. The CDR3 length is 16 residues. CDR1 and CDR2 (germline): SGHRS, YFSETQ. This clonotype was sampled from a girl aged 2 to 10 in good health and CMV-seropositive. The sequenced sample was PBMCs. The chain combines TRBV5-1 with TRBJ2-2, with a possible D match to TRBD2 (5 bases). The DNA of the CDR3 is TGCGCCAGCAGCCGAGGCGGAGGACCAAACACCGGGGAGCTGTTTTTT. It yields the protein CASSRGGGPNTGELFF.